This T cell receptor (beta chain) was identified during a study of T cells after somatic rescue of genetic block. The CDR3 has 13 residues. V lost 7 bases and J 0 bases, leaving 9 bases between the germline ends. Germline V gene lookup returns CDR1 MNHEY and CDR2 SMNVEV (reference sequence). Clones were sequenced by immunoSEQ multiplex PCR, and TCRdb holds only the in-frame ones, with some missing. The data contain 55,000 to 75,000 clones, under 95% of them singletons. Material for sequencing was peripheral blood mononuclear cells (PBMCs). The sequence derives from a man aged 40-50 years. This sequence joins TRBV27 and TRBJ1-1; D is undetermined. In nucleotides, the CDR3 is TGTGCCAGCACCCCGAACTTGAACACTGAAGCTTTCTTT. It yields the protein CASTPNLNTEAFF.